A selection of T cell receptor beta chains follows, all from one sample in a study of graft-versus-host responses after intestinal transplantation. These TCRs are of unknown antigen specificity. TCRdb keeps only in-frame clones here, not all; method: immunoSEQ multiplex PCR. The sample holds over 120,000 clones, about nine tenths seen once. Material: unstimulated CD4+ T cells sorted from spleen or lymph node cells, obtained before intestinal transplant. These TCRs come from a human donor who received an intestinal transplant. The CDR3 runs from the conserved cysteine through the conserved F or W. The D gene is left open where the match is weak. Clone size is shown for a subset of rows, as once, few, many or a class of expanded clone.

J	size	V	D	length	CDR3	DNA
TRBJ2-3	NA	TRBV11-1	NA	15	CASSWGLISTDTQYF	TGTGCCAGCAGCTGGGGACTGATCAGCACAGATACGCAGTATTTT
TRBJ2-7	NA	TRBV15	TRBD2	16	CATSREASGGIREQYF	TGTGCCACCAGCAGAGAGGCCAGCGGGGGGATACGCGAGCAGTACTTC
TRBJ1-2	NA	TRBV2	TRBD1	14	CASYRDRALGGYTF	TGTGCCAGCTACCGGGACAGGGCTCTTGGTGGCTACACCTTC
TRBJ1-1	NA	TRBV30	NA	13	CAWSQGGNTEAFF	TGTGCCTGGAGCCAAGGGGGGAACACTGAAGCTTTCTTT
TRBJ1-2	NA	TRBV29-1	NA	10	CSVTDYGYTF	TGCAGCGTTACAGACTATGGCTACACCTTC
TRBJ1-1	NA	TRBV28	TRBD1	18	CASSSRYMAGQVNTEAFF	TGTGCCAGCAGTTCACGATATATGGCAGGACAGGTTAACACTGAAGCTTTCTTT
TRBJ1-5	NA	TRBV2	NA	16	CASSEGAARVGQPQHF	TGTGCCAGCAGTGAAGGGGCAGCCAGGGTCGGCCAGCCCCAGCATTTT
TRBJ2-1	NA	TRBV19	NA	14	CASSNAGSYNEQFF	TGTGCCAGTAGTAACGCGGGTTCCTACAATGAGCAGTTCTTC
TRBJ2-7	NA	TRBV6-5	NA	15	CASSYSGTFSYEQYF	TGTGCCAGCAGTTACTCCGGGACTTTCTCCTACGAGCAGTACTTC
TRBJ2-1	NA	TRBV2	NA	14	CATAGTSPYNEQFF	TGTGCCACTGCCGGGACTTCACCGTACAATGAGCAGTTCTTC
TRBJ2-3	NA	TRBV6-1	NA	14	CASRGVGGTDTQYF	TGTGCCAGCAGGGGGGTTGGTGGCACAGATACGCAGTATTTT
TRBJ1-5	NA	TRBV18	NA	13	CASSPRGDQPQHF	TGTGCCAGCTCACCACGGGGGGATCAGCCCCAGCATTTT
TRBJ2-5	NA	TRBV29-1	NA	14	CSVERRLAKETQYF	TGCAGCGTTGAAAGGCGTCTAGCGAAAGAGACCCAGTACTTC
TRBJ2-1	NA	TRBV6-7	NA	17	CASSFQLWPQGHNEQFF	TGTGCCAGCAGTTTCCAACTTTGGCCCCAGGGCCACAATGAGCAGTTCTTC
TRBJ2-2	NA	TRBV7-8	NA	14	CASSLWGMAGELFF	TGTGCCAGCAGCTTGTGGGGAATGGCCGGGGAGCTGTTTTTT
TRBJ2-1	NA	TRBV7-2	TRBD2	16	CASSLPLAGVNNEQFF	TGTGCCAGCAGCCTTCCTTTAGCGGGAGTAAACAATGAGCAGTTCTTC
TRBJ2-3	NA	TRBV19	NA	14	CASSRTASTDTQYF	TGTGCCAGTAGTCGAACAGCTAGCACAGATACGCAGTATTTT
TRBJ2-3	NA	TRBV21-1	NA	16	CASSKFGTGPTDTQYF	TGTGCCAGCAGCAAGTTTGGGACAGGCCCCACAGATACGCAGTATTTT
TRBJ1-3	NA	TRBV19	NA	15	CASSIARSSGNTIYF	TGTGCCAGTAGTATAGCCCGTAGCTCTGGAAACACCATATATTTT
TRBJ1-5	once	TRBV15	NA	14	CATSRDRAVPPQHF	TGTGCCACCAGCAGAGATCGGGCCGTCCCGCCCCAGCATTTT
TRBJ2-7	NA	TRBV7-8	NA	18	CASSRMFEGMRGAYEQYF	TGTGCCAGCAGCCGTATGTTCGAGGGGATGAGGGGGGCCTACGAGCAGTACTTC
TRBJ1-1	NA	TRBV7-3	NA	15	CASSLAGVGNTEAFF	TGTGCCAGCAGCTTAGCAGGGGTGGGTAACACTGAAGCTTTCTTT
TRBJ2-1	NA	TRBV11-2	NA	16	CASSPTGDQGYNEQFF	TGTGCCAGCAGCCCTACGGGGGACCAAGGATACAATGAGCAGTTCTTC
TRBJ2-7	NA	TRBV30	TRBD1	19	CAWSPRTGGIAGVSYEQYF	TGTGCCTGGAGTCCTAGGACAGGGGGAATAGCGGGCGTCTCCTACGAGCAGTACTTC
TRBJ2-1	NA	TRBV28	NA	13	CASSLVFNNEQFF	TGTGCCAGCAGTCTCGTCTTTAACAATGAGCAGTTCTTC
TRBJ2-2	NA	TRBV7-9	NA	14	CASSSDRDTGELFF	TGTGCCAGCAGCTCCGACAGAGACACCGGGGAGCTGTTTTTT
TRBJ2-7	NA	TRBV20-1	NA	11	CSARTFYEQYF	TGCAGTGCCAGGACTTTCTACGAGCAGTACTTC
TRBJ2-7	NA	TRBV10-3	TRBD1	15	CAIRDRASPFGEQYF	TGTGCCATCAGGGACAGGGCCTCCCCCTTCGGCGAGCAGTACTTC
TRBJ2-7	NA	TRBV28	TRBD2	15	CASSYSGRVGYEQYF	TGTGCCAGCAGTTATAGCGGGAGGGTTGGCTACGAGCAGTACTTC
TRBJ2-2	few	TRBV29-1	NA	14	CSARGTPNTGELFF	TGCAGCGCCCGAGGGACGCCCAACACCGGGGAGCTGTTTTTT
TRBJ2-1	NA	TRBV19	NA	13	CASSLGWDNEQFF	TGTGCCAGTAGTTTGGGCTGGGACAATGAGCAGTTCTTC
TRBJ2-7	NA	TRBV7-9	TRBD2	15	CASSSDGLAAYEQYF	TGTGCCAGCAGCTCGGACGGACTAGCGGCTTACGAGCAGTACTTC
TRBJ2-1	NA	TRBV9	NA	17	CASSVAKGEYRYNEQFF	TGTGCCAGCAGCGTAGCAAAGGGGGAGTACCGGTACAATGAGCAGTTCTTC
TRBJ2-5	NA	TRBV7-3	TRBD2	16	CASSLAPGLAQETQYF	TGTGCCAGCAGCTTAGCACCGGGACTAGCGCAAGAGACCCAGTACTTC
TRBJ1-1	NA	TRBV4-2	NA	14	CASSQIAGDTEAFF	TGTGCCAGCAGCCAAATTGCGGGGGACACTGAAGCTTTCTTT
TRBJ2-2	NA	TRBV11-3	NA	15	CASSWSGPRGGELFF	TGTGCCAGCAGCTGGTCGGGACCACGGGGCGGGGAGCTGTTTTTT
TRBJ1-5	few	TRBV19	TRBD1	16	CASSPSGQGFNQPQHF	TGTGCCAGTTCCCCTTCGGGACAGGGCTTCAATCAGCCCCAGCATTTT
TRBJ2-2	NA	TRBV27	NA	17	CASSPPLLGPNTGELFF	TGTGCCAGCAGTCCCCCGTTGTTGGGACCGAACACCGGGGAGCTGTTTTTT